This T cell receptor beta chain is drawn from a study of blood T cell repertoires in COVID-19. Germline V gene lookup returns CDR1 MNHEY and CDR2 SVGAGI. CDR3 size: 13 residues. The V and J ends lost 6 bases and 6 bases, in that order; junction bases with no gene match: 5. Assay used: immunoSEQ multiplex PCR; TCRdb lists only in-frame clones, some missing. The top ten clones hold under 14% of a sample with over 200,000 clones, roughly 85% of them seen once. Resolution of symptoms, clearance, or two negative PCRs was present in recovered Cohort 3 donors. The sequenced material came from PBMCs or T cells enriched from blood (not recorded which). This clonotype originated in a man aged 30 to 45 who had recovered from COVID-19. This rearrangement joins TRBV6-5 to TRBJ2-1; 7 bases map to TRBD1. The CDR3 loop is CASRGTAFNEQFF. The DNA of the CDR3 is TGTGCCAGCAGGGGGACAGCTTTCAATGAGCAGTTCTTC.